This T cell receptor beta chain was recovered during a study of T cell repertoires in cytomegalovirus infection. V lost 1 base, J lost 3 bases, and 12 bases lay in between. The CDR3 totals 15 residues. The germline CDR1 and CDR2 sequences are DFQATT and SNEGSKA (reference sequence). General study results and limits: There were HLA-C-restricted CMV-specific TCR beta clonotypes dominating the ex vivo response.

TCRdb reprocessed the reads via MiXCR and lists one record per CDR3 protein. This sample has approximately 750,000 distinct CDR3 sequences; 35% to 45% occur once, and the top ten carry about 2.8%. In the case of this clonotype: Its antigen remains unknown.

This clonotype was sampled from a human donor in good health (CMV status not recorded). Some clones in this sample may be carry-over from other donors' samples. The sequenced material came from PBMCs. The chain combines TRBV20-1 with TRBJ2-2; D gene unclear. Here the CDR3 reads CSARGSEEYTGELFF. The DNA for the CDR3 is TGCAGTGCTAGAGGCTCCGAGGAATACACCGGGGAGCTGTTTTTT.